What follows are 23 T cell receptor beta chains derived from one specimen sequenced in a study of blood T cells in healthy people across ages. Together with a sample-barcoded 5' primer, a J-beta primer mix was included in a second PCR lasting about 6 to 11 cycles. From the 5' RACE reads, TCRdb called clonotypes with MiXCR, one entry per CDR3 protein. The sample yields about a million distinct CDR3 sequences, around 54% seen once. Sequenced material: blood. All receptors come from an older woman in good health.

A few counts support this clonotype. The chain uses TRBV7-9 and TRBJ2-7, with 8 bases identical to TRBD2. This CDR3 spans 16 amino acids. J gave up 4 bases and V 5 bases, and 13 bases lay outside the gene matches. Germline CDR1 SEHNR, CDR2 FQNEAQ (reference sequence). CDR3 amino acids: CASSPDTGGRWYEQYF. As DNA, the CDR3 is TGTGCCAGCAGCCCCGATACTGGCGGGAGGTGGTACGAGCAGTACTTC. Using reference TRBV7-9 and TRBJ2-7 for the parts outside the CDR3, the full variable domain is DTGVSQNPRHKITKRGQNVTFRCDPISEHNRLYWYRQTLGQGPEFLTYFQNEAQLEKSRLLSDRFSAERPKGSFSTLEIQRTEQGDSAMYLCASSPDTGGRWYEQYFGPGTRLTVT.

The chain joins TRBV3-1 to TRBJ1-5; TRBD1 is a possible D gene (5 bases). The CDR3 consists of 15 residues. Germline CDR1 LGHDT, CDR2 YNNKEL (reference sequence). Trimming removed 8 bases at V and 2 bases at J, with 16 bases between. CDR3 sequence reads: CASSVGRAGNQPQHF. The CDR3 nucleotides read TGTGCCAGCTCGGTAGGCAGGGCGGGCAATCAGCCCCAGCATTTT.

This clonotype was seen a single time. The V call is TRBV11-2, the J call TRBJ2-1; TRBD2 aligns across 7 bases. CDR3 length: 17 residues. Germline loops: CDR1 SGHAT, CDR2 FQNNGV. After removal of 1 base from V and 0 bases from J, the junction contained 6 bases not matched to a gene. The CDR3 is CASSLVVRTSSYNEQFF. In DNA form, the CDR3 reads TGTGCCAGCAGCTTAGTGGTTCGGACTAGCTCCTACAATGAGCAGTTCTTC.

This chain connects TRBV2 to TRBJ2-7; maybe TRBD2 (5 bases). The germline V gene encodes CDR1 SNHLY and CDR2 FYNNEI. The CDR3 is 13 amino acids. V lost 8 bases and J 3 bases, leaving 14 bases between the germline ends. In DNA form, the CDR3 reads TGTGCCAGCGTATTCGGGATCGGCTACGAGCAGTACTTC. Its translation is CASVFGIGYEQYF.

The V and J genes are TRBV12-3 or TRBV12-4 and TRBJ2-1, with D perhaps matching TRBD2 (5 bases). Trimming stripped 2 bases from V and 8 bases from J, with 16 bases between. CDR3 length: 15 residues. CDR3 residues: CASSLQRSRRHEQFF. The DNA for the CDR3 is TGTGCCAGCAGTTTACAGCGGTCACGGCGCCATGAGCAGTTCTTC.

In DNA, the CDR3 is TGTGCCAGCAGCTTGGGGGGACTAGGAGATAACGAGCAGTACTTC. Amino acids: CASSLGGLGDNEQYF. This chain uses TRBV7-2 with TRBJ2-5, with 8 positions matching TRBD2. The J call may be wrong; the DNA end is better matched by TRBJ2-7. CDR3 size: 15 residues. Germline V lookup: CDR1 SGHTA, CDR2 FQGNSA.

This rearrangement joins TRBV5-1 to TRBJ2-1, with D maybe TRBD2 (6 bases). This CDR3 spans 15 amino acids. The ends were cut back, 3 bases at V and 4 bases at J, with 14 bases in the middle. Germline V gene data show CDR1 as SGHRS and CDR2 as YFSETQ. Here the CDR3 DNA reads TGCGCCAGCAGCTCGGGGGACTTGAGATACAATGAGCAGTTCTTC. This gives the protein CASSSGDLRYNEQFF.

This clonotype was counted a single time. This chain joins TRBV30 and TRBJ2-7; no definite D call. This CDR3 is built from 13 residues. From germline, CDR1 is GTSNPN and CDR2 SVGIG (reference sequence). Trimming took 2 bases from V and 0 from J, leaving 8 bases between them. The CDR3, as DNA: TGTGCCTGGAGTTATCGCGTCTCCTACGAGCAGTACTTC. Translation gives CAWSYRVSYEQYF.

The CDR3 region has the DNA TGTGCCAGCGATGAACTAGCGGGGGGCTCCTACGAGCAGTTCTTC. Translated, it gives CASDELAGGSYEQFF. V and J are TRBV28 and TRBJ2-1, with 12 bases identical to TRBD2. The junction had 12 bases not matched to a gene; V was cut back by 8 bases and J by 10 bases. The CDR3 has 15 amino acids. In germline, CDR1 is MDHEN, CDR2 SYDVKM.

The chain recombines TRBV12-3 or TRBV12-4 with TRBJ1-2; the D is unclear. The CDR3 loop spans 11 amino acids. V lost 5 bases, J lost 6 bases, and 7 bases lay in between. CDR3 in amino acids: CASSVNHGYTF. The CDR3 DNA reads TGTGCCAGCAGTGTAAACCATGGCTACACCTTC.

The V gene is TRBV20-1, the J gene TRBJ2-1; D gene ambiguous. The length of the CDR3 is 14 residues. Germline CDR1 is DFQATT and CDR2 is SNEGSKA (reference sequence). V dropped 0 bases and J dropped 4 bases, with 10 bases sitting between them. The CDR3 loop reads CSARDRNRYNEQFF. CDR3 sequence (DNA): TGCAGTGCTAGAGACCGGAACCGTTACAATGAGCAGTTCTTC.

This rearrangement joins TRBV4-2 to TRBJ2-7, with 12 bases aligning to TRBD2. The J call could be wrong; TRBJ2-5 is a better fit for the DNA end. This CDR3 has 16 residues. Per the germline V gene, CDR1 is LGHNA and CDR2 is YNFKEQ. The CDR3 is CASSLTSGRLGETQYF. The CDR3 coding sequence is TGTGCCAGCAGCCTAACTAGCGGGAGGCTCGGGGAGACCCAGTACTTC.

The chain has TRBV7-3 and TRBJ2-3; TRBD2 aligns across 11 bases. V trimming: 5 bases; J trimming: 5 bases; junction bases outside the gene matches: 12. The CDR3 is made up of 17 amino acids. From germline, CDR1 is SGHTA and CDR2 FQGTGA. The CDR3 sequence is CASSPGPLAGVGDTQYF. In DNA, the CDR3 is TGTGCCAGCAGCCCAGGCCCACTAGCGGGAGTGGGAGATACGCAGTATTTT.

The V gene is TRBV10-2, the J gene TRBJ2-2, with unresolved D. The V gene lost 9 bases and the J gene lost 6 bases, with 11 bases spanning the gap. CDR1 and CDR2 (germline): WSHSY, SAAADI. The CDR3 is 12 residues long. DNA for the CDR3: TGCGCCAGTTCACTAACTTCCGGGGAGCTGTTTTTT. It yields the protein CASSLTSGELFF.

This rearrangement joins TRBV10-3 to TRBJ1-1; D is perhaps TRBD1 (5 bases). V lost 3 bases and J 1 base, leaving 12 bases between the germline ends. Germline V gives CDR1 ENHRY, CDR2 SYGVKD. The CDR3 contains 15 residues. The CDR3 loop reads CAISDLGHKNTEAFF. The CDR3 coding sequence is TGTGCCATCAGTGATCTAGGACACAAGAACACTGAAGCTTTCTTT.

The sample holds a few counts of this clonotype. In nucleotides, the CDR3 is TGTGCCAGCAGTTTCCGGACTGCCAAAAACATTCAGTACTTC. Translating it yields CASSFRTAKNIQYF. V and J are TRBV28 and TRBJ2-4, with D possibly TRBD2 on 5 matching bases. Trimming stripped 3 bases from V and 1 base from J, with 7 bases between. CDR3 size: 14 residues. CDR1 is MDHEN, CDR2 SYDVKM, per germline.

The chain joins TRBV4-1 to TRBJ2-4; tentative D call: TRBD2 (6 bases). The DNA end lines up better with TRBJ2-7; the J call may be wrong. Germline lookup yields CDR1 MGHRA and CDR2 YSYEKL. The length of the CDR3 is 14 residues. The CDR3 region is CASSQPSDTYEQYF. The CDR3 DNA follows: TGCGCCAGCAGCCAACCTAGCGACACCTACGAGCAGTACTTC.

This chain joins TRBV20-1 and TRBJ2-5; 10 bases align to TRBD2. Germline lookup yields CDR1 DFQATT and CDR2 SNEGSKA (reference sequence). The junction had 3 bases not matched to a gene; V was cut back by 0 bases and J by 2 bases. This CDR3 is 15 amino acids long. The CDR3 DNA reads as TGCAGTGCTAGAGATAGGACTAGCGGACAAGAGACCCAGTACTTC. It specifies CSARDRTSGQETQYF.

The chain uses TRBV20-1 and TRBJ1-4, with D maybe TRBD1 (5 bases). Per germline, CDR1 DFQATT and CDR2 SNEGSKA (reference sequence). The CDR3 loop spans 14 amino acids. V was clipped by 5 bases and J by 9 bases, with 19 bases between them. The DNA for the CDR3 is TGCAGTGCTTCATCGCCGCATCAGGGTCAAAAACTGTTTTTT. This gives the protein CSASSPHQGQKLFF.

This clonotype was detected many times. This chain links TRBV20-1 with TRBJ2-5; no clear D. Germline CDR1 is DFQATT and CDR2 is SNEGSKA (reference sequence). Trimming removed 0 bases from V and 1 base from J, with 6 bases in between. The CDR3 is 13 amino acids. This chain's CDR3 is CSARDPLQETQYF. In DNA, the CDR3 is TGCAGTGCTAGAGATCCTCTCCAAGAGACCCAGTACTTC.

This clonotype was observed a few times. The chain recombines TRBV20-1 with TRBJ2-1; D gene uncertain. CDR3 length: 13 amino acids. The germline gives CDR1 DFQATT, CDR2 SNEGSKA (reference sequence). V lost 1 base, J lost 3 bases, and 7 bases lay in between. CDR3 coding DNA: TGCAGTGCTAGAGGGAAGTACTACAATGAGCAGTTCTTC. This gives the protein CSARGKYYNEQFF.

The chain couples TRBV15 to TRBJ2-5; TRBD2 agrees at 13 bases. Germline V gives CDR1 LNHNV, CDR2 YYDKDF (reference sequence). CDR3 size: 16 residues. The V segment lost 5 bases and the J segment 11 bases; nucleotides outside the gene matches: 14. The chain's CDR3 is CATSPSTGLAGNEQYF. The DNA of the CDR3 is TGTGCCACCAGCCCTTCGACGGGACTAGCGGGGAATGAGCAGTACTTC.

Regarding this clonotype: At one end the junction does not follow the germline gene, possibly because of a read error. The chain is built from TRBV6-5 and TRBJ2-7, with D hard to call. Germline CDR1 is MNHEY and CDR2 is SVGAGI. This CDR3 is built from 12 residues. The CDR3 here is CTSTSSSYEQYF. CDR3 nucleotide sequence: TGTACCAGCACGAGTAGCTCCTACGAGCAGTACTTC.